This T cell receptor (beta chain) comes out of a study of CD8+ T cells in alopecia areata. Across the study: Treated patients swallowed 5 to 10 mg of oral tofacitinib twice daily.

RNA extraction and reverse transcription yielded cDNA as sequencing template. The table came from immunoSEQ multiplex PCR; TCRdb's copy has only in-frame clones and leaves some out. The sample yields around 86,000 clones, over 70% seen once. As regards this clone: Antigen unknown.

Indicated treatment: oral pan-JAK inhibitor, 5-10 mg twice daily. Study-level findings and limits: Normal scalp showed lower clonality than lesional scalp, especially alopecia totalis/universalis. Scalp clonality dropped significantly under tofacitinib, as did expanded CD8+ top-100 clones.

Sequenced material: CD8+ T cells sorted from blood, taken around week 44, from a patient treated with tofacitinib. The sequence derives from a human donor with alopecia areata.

CDR3 residues: CAYLEEGQGEETQYF. The CDR3 DNA reads as TGTGCCTACCTAGAGGAGGGACAGGGGGAAGAGACCCAGTACTTC. The V gene is TRBV30, the J gene TRBJ2-5, with 11 bases fitting TRBD1. Looked up from germline, CDR1 is GTSNPN and CDR2 is SVGIG (reference sequence). The CDR3 is 15 amino acids. Losses at the gene ends were 7 bases for V and 3 bases for J; bases not matched to a gene: 10.